Listed below are T cell receptor beta chains from one sample, sequenced in a study of response to subunit inactivated influenza vaccine. TCRdb re-analysed the RT-PCR reads in MiXCR, keeping a single row per CDR3 protein. This sample has more than 550,000 distinct CDR3 sequences, with about 11% found just once. Separately, the same data were catalogued under a study of T cells expressing NK-cell markers.

Sequences were derived from PBMCs from blood, sampled on the day of vaccination. Source of these receptors: a man aged 45 to 65 who received an inactivated influenza vaccine. Both conserved end residues are part of each CDR3. Fields, in order: D gene, V gene, clone size, J gene, CDR3 protein, CDR3 DNA. The D gene is left open where the match is weak. Clone size is stated in some rows and not others, as once, few, many or a class when expanded.

>-|TRBV3-1|few|TRBJ2-4
CASSQGTGLQYF
TGTGCCAGCAGCCAAGGAACAGGGTTGCAGTACTTC
>-|TRBV7-2|many|TRBJ2-7
CASSLAQYEQYF
TGTGCCAGCAGTTTAGCGCAGTACGAGCAGTACTTC
>-|TRBV6-2/TRBV6-3|few|TRBJ2-5
CASSYIETQYF
TGTGCCAGCAGTTACATTGAGACCCAGTACTTC
>TRBD1|TRBV20-1|few|TRBJ2-1
CSATPGQGPVEQFF
TGCAGTGCTACCCCGGGACAGGGACCAGTCGAGCAGTTCTTC
>-|TRBV7-2|-|TRBJ2-5
CASSYYSGETQYF
TGTGCCAGCAGCTACTACTCGGGAGAGACCCAGTACTTC
>TRBD1|TRBV13|-|TRBJ2-7
CASSWTGHDEQYF
TGTGCCAGTTCATGGACAGGGCACGACGAGCAGTACTTC
>TRBD1|TRBV20-1|few|TRBJ2-7
CSAEPQGPTYEQYF
TGCAGTGCCGAGCCACAGGGGCCTACCTACGAGCAGTACTTC
>-|TRBV29-1|-|TRBJ1-1
CSVGMNTEAFF
TGCAGCGTAGGCATGAACACTGAAGCTTTCTTT
>-|TRBV7-2|-|TRBJ2-1
CASSHFTGIEQFF
TGTGCCAGCAGCCACTTTACAGGGATTGAGCAGTTCTTC
>-|TRBV6-2/TRBV6-3|few|TRBJ2-5
CASSYSGVTQETQYF
TGTGCCAGCAGTTACTCCGGAGTAACCCAAGAGACCCAGTACTTC
>-|TRBV7-8|-|TRBJ2-7
CASSQGVRDRFYEQYF
TGTGCCAGCAGCCAAGGGGTCCGGGACCGGTTTTACGAGCAGTACTTC
>-|TRBV3-1|few|TRBJ2-1
CASSQKTGANSYNEQFF
TGTGCCAGCAGCCAAAAAACCGGGGCTAACTCATACAATGAGCAGTTCTTC
>-|TRBV2|few|TRBJ1-3
CASSADSVSGNTIYF
TGTGCCAGCAGTGCGGACTCGGTCTCTGGAAACACCATATATTTT
>TRBD2|TRBV7-2|-|TRBJ2-7
CASSWGTTTYEQYF
TGTGCCAGCAGCTGGGGGACTACGACCTACGAGCAGTACTTC
>TRBD2|TRBV7-8|few|TRBJ2-3
CASSLLAGESTDTQYF
TGTGCCAGCAGCTTACTAGCGGGAGAGTCCACAGATACGCAGTATTTT
>TRBD1|TRBV6-5|many|TRBJ1-6
CASSYNRGPFVSPLHF
TGTGCCAGCAGTTATAACAGGGGGCCTTTTGTTTCACCCCTCCACTTT
>-|TRBV20-1|few|TRBJ1-1
CSAREENTEAFF
TGCAGTGCTAGGGAAGAGAACACTGAAGCTTTCTTT
>-|TRBV12-3/TRBV12-4|-|TRBJ2-2
CASSISKPNTGELFF
TGTGCCAGCAGTATTTCAAAACCGAACACCGGGGAGCTGTTTTTT
>TRBD1|TRBV29-1|few|TRBJ1-2
CSVVRGLLGYTF
TGCAGCGTTGTAAGGGGGCTTCTTGGCTACACCTTC
>TRBD2|TRBV29-1|few|TRBJ2-2
CSVEDGGGDSGTGELFF
TGCAGCGTTGAAGATGGCGGGGGGGACAGCGGGACCGGGGAGCTGTTTTTT
>-|TRBV28|many|TRBJ2-3
CACSRDRSTDTQYF
TGTGCCTGTTCCAGGGACCGAAGCACAGATACGCAGTATTTT
>TRBD1|TRBV20-1|-|TRBJ2-7
CSAMDETGIGYEQYF
TGCAGTGCCATGGATGAGACAGGGATAGGCTACGAGCAGTACTTC
>TRBD2|TRBV20-1|-|TRBJ2-1
CRGTSGSSKNEQFF
TGCAGGGGGACCAGCGGGAGTTCGAAAAATGAGCAGTTCTTC
>-|TRBV5-1|many|TRBJ2-3
CASSPDGERYTQYF
TGCGCCAGCAGCCCTGACGGTGAAAGGTATACGCAGTATTTT
>-|TRBV29-1|few|TRBJ2-1
CSVGIGPIPNEQFF
TGCAGCGTTGGAATCGGACCAATTCCTAATGAGCAGTTCTTC
>TRBD2|TRBV4-2|-|TRBJ2-7
CASSRKAGEAYEQYF
TGTGCCAGCAGCCGGAAAGCGGGAGAAGCCTACGAGCAGTACTTC
>-|TRBV4-2|-|TRBJ2-7
CASSQVGSSHEQYF
TGTGCCAGCAGCCAAGTAGGTAGTTCCCACGAGCAGTACTTC
>-|TRBV5-6|many|TRBJ2-4
CASSLSLSGLAKNIQYF
TGTGCCAGCAGCTTGTCGCTCTCGGGTTTAGCCAAAAACATTCAGTACTTC
>TRBD1|TRBV13|few|TRBJ2-7
CASSPWAGTGPNEQYF
TGTGCCAGCAGCCCTTGGGCCGGGACAGGGCCCAACGAGCAGTACTTC